Below are 10 T cell receptor beta chains sequenced from a single sample in a study of T cell changes during pregnancy in multiple sclerosis. The protocol was immunoSEQ multiplex PCR, while the TCRdb copy is restricted to in-frame clones and leaves out a portion. Of about 48,000 clones detected, approximately 92% appear once; the ten largest clones hold around 0.91%. The specimen was CD4+ T cells from peripheral blood mononuclear cells, collected in the second trimester of pregnancy. The receptors stem from a female donor in good health, enrolled as a control in a pregnancy study.

This clone has more than one count but fewer than ten. The chain carries TRBV7-3 and TRBJ2-7, with D possibly matching TRBD2 (5 bases). The V gene lost 5 bases and the J gene lost 0 bases, with 17 bases spanning the gap. This CDR3 has 16 residues. Germline assignment: CDR1 SGHTA and CDR2 FQGTGA. The CDR3 loop reads CASSRDKAESSYEQYF. DNA for the CDR3: TGTGCCAGCAGCCGAGATAAAGCGGAAAGCTCCTACGAGCAGTACTTC.

The genes are TRBV29-1 and TRBJ2-1; D is possibly TRBD2 (5 bases). From germline, CDR1 is SQVTM and CDR2 ANQGSEA. The V and J ends lost 4 bases and 8 bases respectively, with 15 bases between them. This CDR3 region has 13 residues. The chain's CDR3 is CSVGVWGSDEQFF. CDR3 DNA: TGCAGCGTTGGGGTTTGGGGTAGCGATGAGCAGTTCTTC.

This clone was recorded once. The rearrangement uses TRBV19 and TRBJ2-5; D possibly corresponds to TRBD2 (6 bases). The CDR3 length is 15 residues. Trimming removed 5 bases from V and 4 bases from J, with 17 bases in between. The germline V gene encodes CDR1 LNHDA and CDR2 SQIVND (reference sequence). CDR3 nucleotides: TGTGCCAGTAGTCGGTCGGGACTGCAACGAGAGACCCAGTACTTC. Translating it yields CASSRSGLQRETQYF.

This sequence joins TRBV20-1 and TRBJ2-3; the D is unclear. CDR3 size: 11 residues. CDR1 is DFQATT and CDR2 is SNEGSKA in the germline V gene (reference sequence). V gave up 4 bases and J gave up 2 bases, with 4 bases separating them. CDR3 DNA: TGCAGTGCTACCTACACAGATACGCAGTATTTT. Residues: CSATYTDTQYF.

The chain uses TRBV5-4 and TRBJ2-1; TRBD1 aligns across 7 bases. The V gene end was trimmed by 4 bases and the J gene end by 0 bases; junction bases not matched to a gene: 4. The CDR3 has 15 amino acids. Germline V CDR1 and CDR2: SGHNT, YYREEE (reference sequence). CDR3 in DNA: TGTGCCAGCAGCGTGTCAGGGGGCTCCTACAATGAGCAGTTCTTC. This translates into CASSVSGGSYNEQFF.

The CDR3, as DNA: TGCGCCAGCAGCCAATTCCGGGACACCTATGGCTACACCTTC. Encoded protein: CASSQFRDTYGYTF. The chain uses TRBV4-3 and TRBJ1-2; perhaps TRBD1 as D (6 bases). The CDR3 contains 14 residues. Germline V CDR1 and CDR2: LGHNA, YSLEER. V was pared by 2 bases and J by 4 bases, with 11 bases between.

V usage is TRBV5-1 and J usage is TRBJ1-1; D is unresolved. Germline CDR1 is SGHRS and CDR2 is YFSETQ. This CDR3 comprises 15 residues. V was pared by 3 bases and J by 0 bases, with 12 bases between. CDR3: CASSWSSGMNTEAFF. The CDR3 nucleotides are TGCGCCAGCAGCTGGTCGTCGGGGATGAACACTGAAGCTTTCTTT. Looking up the rest from reference TRBV5-1 and TRBJ1-1 gives the full variable domain: KAGVTQTPRYLIKTRGQQVTLSCSPISGHRSVSWYQQTPGQGLQFLFEYFSETQRNKGNFPGRFSGRQFSNSRSEMNVSTLELGDSALYLCASSWSSGMNTEAFFGQGTRLTVV.

This clone was detected only once. J is TRBJ1-3 and V is TRBV5-8; possible D gene TRBD1, 5 bases. V lost 0 bases and J 0 bases, leaving 10 bases between the germline ends. This CDR3 region has 16 residues. Germline CDR1 and CDR2: SGHTS and YDEGEE. The CDR3 sequence: CASSLGSGLSGNTIYF. The CDR3 region has the DNA TGTGCCAGCAGCTTGGGATCAGGGCTCTCTGGAAACACCATATATTTT.

The CDR3 here is CAWSMPSGMGLSAYNEQFF. The CDR3 nucleotides are TGTGCCTGGAGTATGCCCAGCGGGATGGGTTTGAGTGCCTACAATGAGCAGTTCTTC. V and J are TRBV30 and TRBJ2-1, with 7 bases that match TRBD2. This CDR3 is built from 19 residues. V was pared by 2 bases and J by 2 bases, with 18 bases of the junction left unmatched. In germline, CDR1 is GTSNPN, CDR2 SVGIG (reference sequence).

CDR3 loop: CASSVGLAGRADTQYF. CDR3 in DNA: TGCGCCAGCAGCGTCGGGCTAGCGGGAAGGGCAGATACGCAGTATTTT. The V and J genes are TRBV5-1 and TRBJ2-3, with 9 bases matching TRBD2. This CDR3 region has 16 residues. The J segment lost 4 bases and the V segment lost 4 bases, leaving 10 bases of the junction unmatched. Germline assignment: CDR1 SGHRS and CDR2 YFSETQ.